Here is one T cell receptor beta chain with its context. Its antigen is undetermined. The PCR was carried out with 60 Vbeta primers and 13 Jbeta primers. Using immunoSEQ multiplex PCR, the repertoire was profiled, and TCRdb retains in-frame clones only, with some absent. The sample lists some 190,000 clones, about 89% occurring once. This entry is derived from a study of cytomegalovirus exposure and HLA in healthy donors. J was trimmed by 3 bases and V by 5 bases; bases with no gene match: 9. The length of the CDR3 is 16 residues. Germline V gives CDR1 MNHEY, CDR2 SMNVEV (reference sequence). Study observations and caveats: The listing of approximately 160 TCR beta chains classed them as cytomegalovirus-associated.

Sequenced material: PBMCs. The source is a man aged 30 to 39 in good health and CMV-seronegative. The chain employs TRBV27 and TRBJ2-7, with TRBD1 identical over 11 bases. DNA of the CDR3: TGTGCCAGCAGTCTCACCCGGGACAGGGGGTTCTACGAGCAGTACTTC. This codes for CASSLTRDRGFYEQYF.